Presented here are 30 T cell receptor beta chains from one specimen sequenced in a study of control samples from healthy donors and cancer patients. Clones were read by immunoSEQ multiplex PCR, and TCRdb kept only the in-frame ones, dropping some. Of about 92,000 clones detected, about four fifths appear once; the ten largest clones hold approximately 9.4%. The specimen sequenced was blood. These receptors originate from a woman in her sixties or seventies in good health.

The genes are TRBV3-1 (or the pseudogene TRBV3-2) and TRBJ2-5, with 14 bases that match TRBD2. Per the germline V gene, CDR1 is LGHDT and CDR2 is YNNKEL (reference sequence). The CDR3 sequence is 16 residues long. The junction had 4 bases not matched to a gene; V was cut back by 5 bases and J by 2 bases. The CDR3 coding sequence is TGTGCCAGCAGCATAGGACTAGCGGGGGGACAAGAGACCCAGTACTTC. It translates to CASSIGLAGGQETQYF.

CDR3 protein: CASSEEPKQPQHF. The CDR3 coding sequence is TGTGCCAGCAGTGAGGAACCCAAACAGCCCCAGCATTTT. This chain links TRBV2 with TRBJ1-5; unclear D gene. Between the trimmed V and J ends, which lost 3 bases and 7 bases, there was a span of 10 bases. This CDR3 is 13 amino acids long. Germline CDR1 is SNHLY and CDR2 is FYNNEI.

The chain employs TRBV5-6 and TRBJ2-3; D is unresolved. This CDR3 is 12 amino acids long. V lost 2 bases to trimming and J lost 6 bases, with 7 bases between them. Germline lookup yields CDR1 SGHDT and CDR2 YYEEEE. CDR3 residues: CASSFERDTQYF. CDR3 coding DNA: TGTGCCAGCAGCTTTGAGAGGGATACGCAGTATTTT.

The chain has TRBV6-5 and TRBJ2-1; 11 bases agree with TRBD2. Per germline, CDR1 MNHEY and CDR2 SVGAGI. J lost 6 bases, V lost 4 bases, and 5 bases had no gene match. The CDR3 covers 15 residues. The DNA for the CDR3 is TGTGCCAGCAGTTCAACGACTAGCGGGGCCAATGAGCAGTTCTTC. This gives the protein CASSSTTSGANEQFF.

The V call is TRBV3-1 (or the pseudogene TRBV3-2), the J call TRBJ1-2; D may be TRBD1 (5 bases). The ends were cut back, 0 bases at V and 6 bases at J, with 17 bases in the middle. Germline CDR1 is LGHDT and CDR2 is YNNKEL (reference sequence). The CDR3 runs to 16 residues. The CDR3 sequence: CASSQDRGGEGHGYTF. CDR3 coding DNA: TGTGCCAGCAGCCAAGATAGGGGAGGGGAGGGCCATGGCTACACCTTC.

This rearrangement joins TRBV11-3 to TRBJ2-7; perhaps TRBD1 as D (5 bases). Trimming removed 4 bases from V and 7 bases from J, with 11 bases in between. The CDR3 is 12 residues long. CDR1 and CDR2 from the germline V gene are SGHNT and YENEEA. The CDR3 DNA is TGTGCCAGCAGCTCCCAGGGTGGGGAGCAGTACTTC. This codes for CASSSQGGEQYF.

The chain couples TRBV5-6 to TRBJ2-3, with 8 nucleotides matching TRBD2. CDR1 and CDR2 (germline): SGHDT, YYEEEE. CDR3 length: 15 residues. Germline trimming cut 1 base from V and 9 bases from J; bases unmatched to any gene: 10. CDR3 protein: CASSLWAGGGNTQYF. The CDR3 coding sequence is TGTGCCAGCAGCTTGTGGGCGGGGGGCGGTAACACGCAGTATTTT.

This rearrangement joins TRBV14 to TRBJ2-3; D gene uncertain. CDR1 and CDR2 (germline): SGHDN, FVKESK. The CDR3 extends over 13 amino acids. V lost 5 bases, J lost 0 bases, and 6 bases lay in between. CDR3 residues: CASSGFSTDTQYF. In DNA form, the CDR3 reads TGTGCCAGCAGCGGGTTCAGCACAGATACGCAGTATTTT.

J is TRBJ1-5 and V is TRBV4-1; D unresolved. The CDR3 spans 18 residues. Germline V CDR1 and CDR2: MGHRA, YSYEKL. Trimming removed 0 bases from V and 0 bases from J, with 15 bases in between. CDR3 sequence (DNA): TGCGCCAGCAGCCAAGATGTCAGATCGGTGAGTAGCAATCAGCCCCAGCATTTT. Protein sequence: CASSQDVRSVSSNQPQHF.

This clone was detected only once. This rearrangement joins TRBV7-2 to TRBJ1-2; TRBD1 might be the D (5 bases). Trimming removed 6 bases from V and 1 base from J, with 15 bases in between. Germline CDR1 reads SGHTA; CDR2 reads FQGNSA. CDR3 size: 15 residues. CDR3 in DNA: TGTGCCAGCAGTCCCGGGACCCATGATAACTATGGCTACACCTTC. Translated: CASSPGTHDNYGYTF.

The genes are TRBV27 and TRBJ1-4; 9 bases map to TRBD1. The CDR3 consists of 15 residues. CDR1 is MNHEY, CDR2 SMNVEV, per germline (reference sequence). V shed 4 bases and J 8 bases; nucleotides not matched to a gene: 8. CDR3 coding DNA: TGTGCCAGCAGTTCGTACGGGACAGGGCGAGAAAAACTGTTTTTT. Translation: CASSSYGTGREKLFF.

This rearrangement joins TRBV4-2 to TRBJ2-5; TRBD2 matches at 7 bases. CDR1 is LGHNA, CDR2 YNFKEQ, per germline. Unmatched junction bases numbered 3, after V lost 1 base and J lost 4 bases. The CDR3 runs 14 residues. CDR3 in amino acids: CASSQAPSGETQYF. The CDR3 DNA is TGTGCCAGCAGCCAAGCGCCTAGCGGAGAGACCCAGTACTTC.

The rearrangement links TRBV18 to TRBJ1-1; D is unclear. With 3 bases removed from V and 1 base from J, the gap between germline ends came to 6 bases. Germline V gene lookup returns CDR1 KGHSH and CDR2 LQKENI. The CDR3 consists of 13 residues. CDR3 in amino acids: CASSPTANTEAFF. The CDR3 DNA reads as TGTGCCAGCTCACCTACAGCGAACACTGAAGCTTTCTTT. The full variable domain, its missing parts supplied by reference TRBV18 and TRBJ1-1, is NAGVMQNPRHLVRRRGQEARLRCSPMKGHSHVYWYRQLPEEGLKFMVYLQKENIIDESGMPKERFSAEFPKEGPSILRIQQVVRGDSAAYFCASSPTANTEAFFGQGTRLTVV.

The rearrangement joins TRBV7-9 to TRBJ2-5; 13 nucleotides match TRBD2. The V and J ends lost 5 bases and 4 bases, in that order; junction bases with no gene match: 7. Per germline, CDR1 SEHNR and CDR2 FQNEAQ (reference sequence). The CDR3 has 16 amino acids. CDR3: CASSLAGTSGVETQYF. In DNA, the CDR3 is TGTGCCAGCAGCCTGGCCGGGACTAGCGGGGTAGAGACCCAGTACTTC.

With respect to this clone: The same CDR3 arises from other DNA sequences in this sample as well. V usage is TRBV18 and J usage is TRBJ1-4; possibly TRBD1 for D (5 bases). V was cut by 3 bases and J by 1 base, with 6 bases left in between. CDR3 length: 14 residues. CDR1 is KGHSH, CDR2 LQKENI, per germline. The CDR3 sequence is CASSPQGTNEKLFF. CDR3 in DNA: TGTGCCAGCTCACCCCAGGGAACTAATGAAAAACTGTTTTTT. Full variable domain (rest looked up from reference TRBV18 and TRBJ1-4): NAGVMQNPRHLVRRRGQEARLRCSPMKGHSHVYWYRQLPEEGLKFMVYLQKENIIDESGMPKERFSAEFPKEGPSILRIQQVVRGDSAAYFCASSPQGTNEKLFFGSGTQLSVL.

This clone was seen only once. The chain has TRBV7-8 and TRBJ2-4; 11 bases line up with TRBD1. Trimming at V came to 3 bases and at J to 6 bases, leaving 10 bases not matched to a gene. Per germline, CDR1 SGHVS and CDR2 FQNEAQ. The CDR3 totals 17 residues. The CDR3 region is CASSFLLPGQGVNIQYF. The CDR3 DNA reads TGTGCCAGCAGCTTTCTTCTCCCGGGACAGGGGGTAAACATTCAGTACTTC.

There are a few counts of this clone. The chain recombines TRBV10-3 with TRBJ2-5, with D possibly being TRBD1 (6 bases). Per the germline V gene, CDR1 is ENHRY and CDR2 is SYGVKD. CDR3 size: 14 residues. With 3 bases removed from V and 1 base from J, the gap between germline ends came to 9 bases. The CDR3 DNA reads TGTGCCATCAGTGATAGAGGGGGCCAAGAGACCCAGTACTTC. Protein product: CAISDRGGQETQYF.

The chain couples TRBV19 to TRBJ1-6; 7 bases are a match to TRBD1. The CDR3 runs to 19 residues. CDR1 and CDR2 (germline): LNHDA, SQIVND (reference sequence). J was trimmed by 0 bases and V by 5 bases; bases with no gene match: 13. CDR3 region: CASSRDSGSVASYNSPLHF. The CDR3 nucleotides are TGTGCCAGTAGTCGGGACAGCGGGTCCGTGGCCTCCTATAATTCACCCCTCCACTTT.

This clone occurred once. The sample carries other DNA sequences with the same CDR3. This chain links TRBV7-2 with TRBJ1-1, with D tentatively TRBD1 (5 bases). The CDR3 runs to 13 residues. V lost 6 bases, J lost 1 base, and 9 bases lay in between. Germline lookup yields CDR1 SGHTA and CDR2 FQGNSA. The CDR3 loop is CASSRTGNTEAFF. In DNA form, the CDR3 reads TGTGCCAGCAGTCGTACAGGGAACACTGAAGCTTTCTTT.

The sample holds one count of this clone. V is TRBV5-5 and J is TRBJ2-7; TRBD2 aligns across 8 bases. Germline CDR1 reads SGHKS; CDR2 reads YYEKEE (reference sequence). J gave up 2 bases and V 0 bases, and 4 bases lay outside the gene matches. The CDR3 covers 15 residues. The chain's CDR3 is CASSLVAGLTYEQYF. DNA for the CDR3: TGTGCCAGCAGCTTGGTAGCGGGGCTTACCTACGAGCAGTACTTC.

V usage is TRBV3-1 (or the pseudogene TRBV3-2) and J usage is TRBJ1-2, with 8 bases aligning to TRBD1. The CDR3 is 11 residues long. Germline V gene data show CDR1 as LGHDT and CDR2 as YNNKEL (reference sequence). Unmatched junction bases numbered 2, after V lost 4 bases and J lost 10 bases. The CDR3 DNA follows: TGTGCCAGCAGCCGACAGGGGAACTACACCTTC. As protein: CASSRQGNYTF.

This clone has only a few counts. CDR3 in amino acids: CASSSGRGMNTEAFF. The CDR3 nucleotides are TGTGCCAGCTCATCCGGAAGGGGAATGAACACTGAAGCTTTCTTT. The chain carries TRBV18 and TRBJ1-1; D possibly corresponds to TRBD1 (5 bases). Looked up from germline, CDR1 is KGHSH and CDR2 is LQKENI. This CDR3 spans 15 amino acids. V shed 5 bases and J shed 0 bases, with 13 bases lying between them.

DNA of the CDR3: TGTGCCAGTAGTATTACACAGGGGGCGAAGGAAAAACTGTTTTTT. Translated, it gives CASSITQGAKEKLFF. The chain links TRBV19 to TRBJ1-4, with 9 bases fitting TRBD1. V lost 3 bases to trimming and J lost 8 bases; unmatched junction nucleotides: 7. The CDR3 spans 15 residues. Germline V gene lookup returns CDR1 LNHDA and CDR2 SQIVND (reference sequence).

J is TRBJ2-1 and V is TRBV7-2; TRBD1 matches 10 bases. The CDR3 covers 15 residues. Germline loops: CDR1 SGHTA, CDR2 FQGNSA. After removal of 3 bases from V and 4 bases from J, the junction contained 3 bases not matched to a gene. In nucleotides, the CDR3 is TGTGCCAGCAGCTTTGACAGGGGGCCTTACAATGAGCAGTTCTTC. This codes for CASSFDRGPYNEQFF.

The V gene is TRBV2, the J gene TRBJ1-2; D may be TRBD1 (6 bases). CDR3 size: 14 residues. Trimming shortened V by 6 bases and J by 0 bases, and 11 bases separated the two germline ends. Looked up from germline, CDR1 is SNHLY and CDR2 is FYNNEI. In nucleotides, the CDR3 is TGTGCCAGCAGGGAACAGGGTTCTAACTATGGCTACACCTTC. As protein: CASREQGSNYGYTF. The variable domain in full, with the rest retrieved from reference TRBV2 and TRBJ1-2, is EPEVTQTPSHQVTQMGQEVILRCVPISNHLYFYWYRQILGQKVEFLVSFYNNEISEKSEIFDDQFSVERPDGSNFTLKIRSTKLEDSAMYFCASREQGSNYGYTFGSGTRLTVV.

The chain carries TRBV11-2 and TRBJ2-1; 8 bases align to TRBD2. This CDR3 has 15 amino acids. The germline V gene has CDR1 SGHAT and CDR2 FQNNGV. With V trimmed by 5 bases and J by 0 bases, 3 bases remained unmatched. The DNA for the CDR3 is TGTGCCAGCAGCGAACGGGGGGGCTCCTACAATGAGCAGTTCTTC. Its protein product is CASSERGGSYNEQFF.

V and J are TRBV9 and TRBJ1-1; 7 bases are a match to TRBD1. CDR1 and CDR2 from the germline V gene are SGDLS and YYNGEE. The V and J ends lost 0 bases and 0 bases, in that order; junction bases with no gene match: 5. This CDR3 region has 16 residues. CDR3: CASSVVGQVMNTEAFF. As DNA, the CDR3 is TGTGCCAGCAGCGTAGTTGGACAGGTAATGAACACTGAAGCTTTCTTT. Using reference TRBV9 and TRBJ1-1 for the parts outside the CDR3, the full variable domain is DSGVTQTPKHLITATGQRVTLRCSPRSGDLSVYWYQQSLDQGLQFLIQYYNGEERAKGNILERFSAQQFPDLHSELNLSSLELGDSALYFCASSVVGQVMNTEAFFGQGTRLTVV.

This chain links TRBV29-1 with TRBJ1-3; no firm D call. Per the germline V gene, CDR1 is SQVTM and CDR2 is ANQGSEA. Trimming removed 2 bases at V and 2 bases at J, with 10 bases between. CDR3 length: 14 amino acids. CDR3 region: CSVEKLQAGNTIYF. The CDR3 region has the DNA TGCAGCGTTGAAAAACTCCAGGCTGGAAACACCATATATTTT.

The CDR3 bases are TGTGCCAGCAGTGCAACGACAGGGTACACTGAAGCTTTCTTT. Its protein product is CASSATTGYTEAFF. The gene calls are TRBV2 and TRBJ1-1; 7 nucleotides match TRBD1. Trimming cost V 4 bases and J 3 bases; bases outside gene matches: 5. Germline V gene sequence: CDR1 SNHLY, CDR2 FYNNEI. This CDR3 has 14 amino acids.

CDR3 protein: CASSQEQGNYGYTF. The CDR3 nucleotides are TGTGCCAGCAGCCAAGAACAGGGGAACTATGGCTACACCTTC. V and J are TRBV4-2 and TRBJ1-2, with 7 bases matching TRBD1. CDR3 length: 14 amino acids. The V gene's germline CDR1 is LGHNA and CDR2 YNFKEQ. Trimming cost V 0 bases and J 2 bases; bases outside gene matches: 0.